Presented here are 26 T cell receptor beta chains from one specimen sequenced in a study of T cell changes during pregnancy in multiple sclerosis. TCRdb's copy holds only in-frame clones and misses some; the assay was immunoSEQ multiplex PCR. The data hold tens of thousands of clones, with 90% to 95% observed a single time. The sequencing here drew on CD4+ T cells from peripheral blood mononuclear cells, taken in the second trimester of pregnancy. These receptors were taken from a female donor with multiple sclerosis, enrolled in a pregnancy study.

The rearrangement uses TRBV4-1 and TRBJ1-5; the D gene is possibly TRBD1 (5 bases). Trimming removed 2 bases from V and 5 bases from J, with 16 bases in between. This CDR3 is built from 16 residues. Germline V gene data show CDR1 as MGHRA and CDR2 as YSYEKL. The CDR3 is CASSQPWGTGDQPQHF. The CDR3 region has the DNA TGCGCCAGCAGCCAACCTTGGGGGACGGGGGATCAGCCCCAGCATTTT.

The chain uses TRBV5-1 and TRBJ2-5; 8 bases line up with TRBD1. This CDR3 has 15 residues. The V segment lost 1 base and the J segment 4 bases; nucleotides outside the gene matches: 6. The germline V gene encodes CDR1 SGHRS and CDR2 YFSETQ. The CDR3 bases are TGCGCCAGCAGCTTGATGACAGGGGATGGAGAGACCCAGTACTTC. Residues: CASSLMTGDGETQYF.

This chain uses TRBV7-8 with TRBJ2-5, with TRBD1 matching 7 bases. The CDR3 has 13 amino acids. V lost 5 bases to trimming and J lost 4 bases; unmatched junction nucleotides: 4. Germline V gene sequence: CDR1 SGHVS, CDR2 FQNEAQ. The CDR3 nucleotides read TGTGCCAGCAGCATACAGGGGACAGAGACCCAGTACTTC. Encoded protein: CASSIQGTETQYF.

This chain connects TRBV7-2 to TRBJ1-1; tentatively, D is TRBD1 (5 bases). The CDR3 loop spans 14 amino acids. The V gene lost 5 bases and the J gene lost 3 bases, with 13 bases spanning the gap. Germline assignment: CDR1 SGHTA and CDR2 FQGNSA. The CDR3 loop reads CASSPNQGYTEAFF. In DNA, the CDR3 is TGTGCCAGCAGCCCGAATCAGGGCTACACTGAAGCTTTCTTT.

The sample holds a few counts of this clone. CDR3 nucleotides: TGTGCCAGCAATGAGGACAGGGGAGGCAATCAGCCCCAGCATTTT. Translation: CASNEDRGGNQPQHF. V gene TRBV21-1 combines with J gene TRBJ1-5; TRBD1 is the table's D call, not checked against the DNA. TRBV21-1 is designated a pseudogene. The CDR3 sequence is 15 residues long.

This clone turned up a few times. The V and J genes are TRBV6-5 and TRBJ1-5; D is ambiguous. The CDR3 is 15 residues long. V was clipped by 0 bases and J by 5 bases, with 11 bases between them. Germline lookup yields CDR1 MNHEY and CDR2 SVGAGI. The CDR3 nucleotides read TGTGCCAGCAGTTACTCTAGTGCAGGATATCAGCCCCAGCATTTT. Encoded protein: CASSYSSAGYQPQHF.

The CDR3 DNA sequence: TGTGCCAGCTCACAGGGACAAGGAGTCACAGATACGCAGTATTTT. Translating it yields CASSQGQGVTDTQYF. The chain employs TRBV18 and TRBJ2-3, with D possibly TRBD1 on 6 matching bases. Looked up from germline, CDR1 is KGHSH and CDR2 is LQKENI. The ends were cut back, 4 bases at V and 2 bases at J, with 13 bases in the middle. The CDR3 consists of 15 residues.

V and J are TRBV27 and TRBJ1-2; possibly TRBD1 for D (5 bases). The CDR3 is 16 residues long. Per the germline V gene, CDR1 is MNHEY and CDR2 is SMNVEV (reference sequence). V lost 5 bases and J 3 bases, leaving 19 bases between the germline ends. CDR3 protein: CASSPRQSIHYYGYTF. CDR3 DNA sequence: TGTGCCAGCAGTCCTCGACAGTCCATTCATTACTATGGCTACACCTTC.

The genes are TRBV10-3 and TRBJ2-2, with D maybe TRBD1 (5 bases). V was pared by 3 bases and J by 1 base, with 6 bases between. This CDR3 region has 14 residues. In germline, CDR1 is ENHRY, CDR2 SYGVKD. CDR3 in amino acids: CAISDRENTGELFF. In nucleotides, the CDR3 is TGTGCCATCAGTGACAGGGAGAACACCGGGGAGCTGTTTTTT.

The chain links TRBV5-1 to TRBJ2-3, with D possibly matching TRBD2 (6 bases). This CDR3 has 14 residues. Germline V gene lookup returns CDR1 SGHRS and CDR2 YFSETQ. V was cut by 4 bases and J by 1 base, with 10 bases left in between. In nucleotides, the CDR3 is TGCGCCAGCAGCGTAGGAGGGCGCACAGATACGCAGTATTTT. Protein: CASSVGGRTDTQYF.

The rearrangement joins TRBV19 to TRBJ2-7, with a tentative D call TRBD2 (5 bases). The V end lost 3 bases, the J end lost 7 bases, and 16 bases lay between the germline ends. The CDR3 has 14 amino acids. Germline CDR1 LNHDA, CDR2 SQIVND (reference sequence). CDR3 protein: CASSIQARSGEQYF. The DNA for the CDR3 is TGTGCCAGTAGTATTCAGGCCAGGTCGGGGGAGCAGTACTTC.

This clone was detected only once. J is TRBJ2-1 and V is TRBV18, with D tentatively TRBD2 (5 bases). CDR3 length equals 14 residues. V was shortened by 3 bases and J by 1 base, with 7 bases between the two germline ends. Germline CDR1 KGHSH, CDR2 LQKENI. The CDR3 bases are TGTGCCAGCTCACCGAGAGGGTCCTACAATGAGCAGTTCTTC. Translating gives CASSPRGSYNEQFF.

This rearrangement joins TRBV7-8 to TRBJ2-3, with 8 bases aligning to TRBD2. V was pared by 3 bases and J by 4 bases, with 9 bases of the junction left unmatched. This CDR3 comprises 16 residues. CDR1 SGHVS and CDR2 FQNEAQ come from the germline V gene. The CDR3 bases are TGTGCCAGCAGCTTGGGGCGCGGGGGGTTCTCAGATACGCAGTATTTT. It yields the protein CASSLGRGGFSDTQYF.

This rearrangement joins TRBV5-1 to TRBJ1-3; tentatively, D is TRBD1 (5 bases). V lost 5 bases and J 0 bases, leaving 12 bases between the germline ends. The CDR3 loop spans 15 amino acids. In germline, CDR1 is SGHRS, CDR2 YFSETQ. The CDR3 is CASSPGLASGNTIYF. CDR3 coding DNA: TGCGCCAGCAGTCCGGGACTTGCCTCTGGAAACACCATATATTTT.

V gene TRBV9 combines with J gene TRBJ2-2; TRBD1 is a possible D gene (5 bases). The germline V gene encodes CDR1 SGDLS and CDR2 YYNGEE. The CDR3 is made up of 15 amino acids. V was shortened by 4 bases and J by 8 bases, with 18 bases between the two germline ends. The CDR3 nucleotides read TGTGCCAGCAGCCCCTTGGGGCAGCTGGGGGGGGAGCTGTTTTTT. It encodes CASSPLGQLGGELFF.

This clone was recorded only once. The gene calls are TRBV14 and TRBJ2-7, with 7 positions matching TRBD2. The germline V gene has CDR1 SGHDN and CDR2 FVKESK. The CDR3 has 16 amino acids. Trimming at V came to 3 bases and at J to 2 bases, leaving 10 bases not matched to a gene. CDR3 nucleotides: TGTGCCAGCAGCCACAAATTCCGGGGGGAAACCTACGAGCAGTACTTC. This codes for CASSHKFRGETYEQYF.

In this sample, this clone turned up a few times. This rearrangement joins TRBV29-1 to TRBJ2-3; 7 bases line up with TRBD1. Unmatched junction bases numbered 6, after V lost 8 bases and J lost 1 base. The germline V gene encodes CDR1 SQVTM and CDR2 ANQGSEA. This CDR3 spans 13 amino acids. The CDR3 spells CSTRDRRTDTQYF. Written as DNA, the CDR3 is TGCAGCACCAGGGACAGACGCACAGATACGCAGTATTTT.

The chain has TRBV7-9 and TRBJ2-2; 7 bases map to TRBD1. Germline trimming cut 4 bases from V and 0 bases from J; bases unmatched to any gene: 5. The CDR3 runs 16 residues. Germline-derived CDR1 and CDR2 are SEHNR and FQNEAQ (reference sequence). As DNA, the CDR3 is TGTGCCAGCAGCTCAAACAGGGGAGCGAACACCGGGGAGCTGTTTTTT. Translating gives CASSSNRGANTGELFF.

This chain uses TRBV7-9 with TRBJ1-1; TRBD1 aligns across 8 bases. The CDR3 contains 14 residues. V lost 5 bases to trimming and J lost 6 bases; unmatched junction nucleotides: 8. Germline CDR1 SEHNR, CDR2 FQNEAQ (reference sequence). The CDR3 coding sequence is TGTGCCAGCAGCCCCAACCCGACAGGGGCTGAAGCTTTCTTT. Protein: CASSPNPTGAEAFF. Combining the CDR3 with reference TRBV7-9 and TRBJ1-1 gives the whole variable domain DTGVSQNPRHKITKRGQNVTFRCDPISEHNRLYWYRQTLGQGPEFLTYFQNEAQLEKSRLLSDRFSAERPKGSFSTLEIQRTEQGDSAMYLCASSPNPTGAEAFFGQGTRLTVV.

The chain uses TRBV5-5 and TRBJ2-7, with D possibly being TRBD2 (6 bases). Germline V lookup: CDR1 SGHKS, CDR2 YYEKEE (reference sequence). V lost 4 bases to trimming and J lost 0 bases, with 14 bases between them. CDR3 length: 15 amino acids. This CDR3 reads CASSTAVRGSYEQYF. Written as DNA, the CDR3 is TGTGCCAGCAGCACGGCCGTGCGGGGCTCCTACGAGCAGTACTTC.

The chain joins TRBV4-3 to TRBJ1-2; the D is unclear. Between the trimmed V and J ends, which lost 0 bases and 8 bases, there was a span of 10 bases. The germline CDR1 and CDR2 sequences are LGHNA and YSLEER. The CDR3 runs to 13 residues. This CDR3 reads CASSQDRGGGYTF. The CDR3, as DNA: TGCGCCAGCAGCCAAGATCGAGGAGGGGGCTACACCTTC.

The chain is built from TRBV5-4 and TRBJ2-1; the match to TRBD2 covers 12 bases. The CDR3 length is 14 residues. From germline, CDR1 is SGHNT and CDR2 YYREEE (reference sequence). Losses at the gene ends were 4 bases for V and 8 bases for J; bases not matched to a gene: 4. CDR3 coding DNA: TGTGCCAGCAGCGCGGGACTAGCGGGTGATGAGCAGTTCTTC. Amino acids: CASSAGLAGDEQFF.

A single count supports this clone. The chain carries TRBV5-4 and TRBJ1-6, with D perhaps matching TRBD1 (5 bases). Germline V gives CDR1 SGHNT, CDR2 YYREEE (reference sequence). The CDR3 consists of 16 residues. Trimming stripped 0 bases from V and 7 bases from J, with 14 bases between. In DNA form, the CDR3 reads TGTGCCAGCAGCTTGGGGGGCCAGGGTCAAAATTCACCCCTCCACTTT. It specifies CASSLGGQGQNSPLHF.

This clone came up once. V gene TRBV7-2 combines with J gene TRBJ2-3, with D possibly being TRBD2 (5 bases). Deletions cut 5 bases from V and 0 bases from J, with 12 bases between. Germline V lookup: CDR1 SGHTA, CDR2 FQGNSA. CDR3 length: 15 amino acids. The CDR3 nucleotides read TGTGCCAGCAGCCCCGGAGGCGGCAGCACAGATACGCAGTATTTT. Its protein is CASSPGGGSTDTQYF.

The genes are TRBV15 and TRBJ1-1, with unresolved D. Germline V lookup: CDR1 LNHNV, CDR2 YYDKDF (reference sequence). The CDR3 is made up of 13 amino acids. V lost 0 bases and J lost 10, with 12 bases in between. CDR3 residues: CATSRDLNSGAFF. In nucleotides, the CDR3 is TGTGCCACCAGCAGAGATCTTAACTCCGGAGCTTTCTTT.

The gene calls are TRBV7-9 and TRBJ2-7; D might be TRBD2 (5 bases). The CDR3 is 11 amino acids. V lost 4 bases, J lost 7 bases, and 8 bases lay in between. The V gene's germline CDR1 is SEHNR and CDR2 FQNEAQ (reference sequence). For the CDR3, the DNA is TGTGCCAGCAGCTGGACGGGGGAGCAGTACTTC. Protein product: CASSWTGEQYF.